Presented here are 13 T cell receptor beta chains from one specimen sequenced in a study of cytomegalovirus exposure and HLA in healthy donors. The PCR used 60 Vbeta and 13 Jbeta primers. The assay was immunoSEQ multiplex PCR, and TCRdb's table has in-frame clones only and misses some. The sample shows roughly 150,000 clones, about 85% of them seen only once. Sample: PBMCs. These receptors all stem from a man aged 30 to 39 in good health and CMV-seropositive.

The genes are TRBV13 and TRBJ2-2, with TRBD2 matching 9 bases. CDR3 size: 17 residues. Per germline, CDR1 PRHDT and CDR2 FYEKMQ (reference sequence). V shed 1 base and J 4 bases; nucleotides not matched to a gene: 7. CDR3 coding DNA: TGTGCCAGCAGCTTAGACGGCGGGAGGGCGGCCACCGGGGAGCTGTTTTTT. Protein sequence: CASSLDGGRAATGELFF.

The V call is TRBV7-8, the J call TRBJ2-1; 7 bases agree with TRBD1. The V gene end was trimmed by 6 bases and the J gene end by 7 bases; junction bases not matched to a gene: 9. The length of the CDR3 is 14 residues. Per germline, CDR1 SGHVS and CDR2 FQNEAQ. The CDR3 is CASSSQQGSNEQFF. As DNA, the CDR3 is TGTGCCAGCAGTTCCCAACAGGGGTCAAATGAGCAGTTCTTC.

This chain connects TRBV4-3 to TRBJ2-3; TRBD2 might be the D (6 bases). Trimming took 4 bases from V and 0 from J, leaving 17 bases between them. Germline V lookup: CDR1 LGHNA, CDR2 YSLEER. This CDR3 has 17 residues. Written as DNA, the CDR3 is TGCGCCAGCAGCCTCCTATCGGGGGAAACTAGCACAGATACGCAGTATTTT. It encodes CASSLLSGETSTDTQYF.

Note on this clone: At one end, the junction sequence differs from germline, possibly due to a read error. This sequence joins TRBV7-7 and TRBJ2-1, with 11 positions matching TRBD2. Germline values: CDR1 SSHAT, CDR2 FNYEAQ (reference sequence). The CDR3 length is 15 residues. CDR3 nucleotides: TGTGCTAGCAGCTTAGCGGGAGGGGGGGGCAATGAGCAGTTCTTC. This encodes CASSLAGGGGNEQFF.

The chain recombines TRBV15 with TRBJ2-3; unclear D gene. The CDR3 has 13 amino acids. V was shortened by 0 bases and J by 6 bases, with 7 bases between the two germline ends. Germline loops: CDR1 LNHNV, CDR2 YYDKDF (reference sequence). CDR3 DNA sequence: TGTGCCACCAGCAGAGATCTCCCCGATACGCAGTATTTT. It specifies CATSRDLPDTQYF.

The chain is built from TRBV6-6 and TRBJ2-3; 9 positions match TRBD1. CDR1 and CDR2 (germline): MNHNY, SVGAGI (reference sequence). V shed 8 bases and J 1 base; nucleotides not matched to a gene: 4. This CDR3 comprises 14 residues. This chain's CDR3 is CASWDRAGTDTQYF. The CDR3 DNA reads as TGTGCCAGCTGGGACAGGGCAGGCACAGATACGCAGTATTTT.

This chain connects TRBV21-1 to TRBJ2-5; TRBD2 reflects the table's D call only, with no check against the DNA. TRBV21-1 represents a pseudogene. The CDR3 sequence is 16 residues long. Written as DNA, the CDR3 is TGTGCCACCGGGTGGGGACTAGCGGGAAGTAAAGAGACCCAGTACTTC. Encoded protein: CATGWGLAGSKETQYF.

The rearrangement joins TRBV2 to TRBJ2-1, with TRBD2 matching over 9 bases. CDR1 SNHLY and CDR2 FYNNEI come from the germline V gene. The ends lost 5 bases at V and 15 bases at J; junction bases unmatched: 5. The CDR3 runs 11 residues. The CDR3 DNA reads TGTGCCAGCAGTCGGCGGGGGGGGTGGTTCTTC. Protein: CASSRRGGWFF.

The sample holds one count of this clone. The genes are TRBV7-2 and TRBJ2-5, with 11 bases aligning to TRBD2. After removal of 3 bases from V and 5 bases from J, the junction contained 8 bases not matched to a gene. This CDR3 region has 16 residues. CDR1 and CDR2 (germline): SGHTA, FQGNSA. The CDR3 DNA reads as TGTGCCAGCAGCTTGATGCTAGCGGGAGGTATGGAGACCCAGTACTTC. Protein sequence: CASSLMLAGGMETQYF.

V and J are TRBV5-1 and TRBJ2-3, with 14 bases identical to TRBD2. Germline values: CDR1 SGHRS, CDR2 YFSETQ. The junction had 5 bases not matched to a gene; V was cut back by 9 bases and J by 2 bases. The CDR3 contains 15 residues. Here the CDR3 DNA reads TGCGCCACCGCGACTAGCGGGAGGGCCACAGATACGCAGTATTTT. Translation gives CATATSGRATDTQYF.

This clone is a singleton in its sample. The chain's CDR3 is CASSYSAGIPEAFF. The CDR3 nucleotides read TGTGCCAGCAGTTACTCCGCAGGGATCCCTGAAGCTTTCTTT. This chain uses TRBV6-5 with TRBJ1-1; possible D gene TRBD1, 5 bases. Germline values: CDR1 MNHEY, CDR2 SVGAGI. Trimming shortened V by 0 bases and J by 6 bases, and 11 bases separated the two germline ends. The CDR3 spans 14 residues.

The chain carries TRBV5-4 and TRBJ2-3; D remains ambiguous. Trimming removed 1 base at V and 14 bases at J, with 14 bases between. CDR1 and CDR2 from the germline V gene are SGHNT and YYREEE (reference sequence). This CDR3 is 12 amino acids long. The CDR3 protein is CASSLQAGRRYF. The CDR3 DNA reads TGTGCCAGCAGCTTGCAGGCAGGCCGAAGGTATTTT.

The rearrangement links TRBV6-5 to TRBJ2-7; TRBD2 matches 8 bases. The CDR3 extends over 14 amino acids. V was pared by 6 bases and J by 3 bases, with 7 bases of the junction left unmatched. Germline CDR1 and CDR2: MNHEY and SVGAGI. In nucleotides, the CDR3 is TGTGCCAGCAGCAATAGCGGGAACCGCTACGAGCAGTACTTC. This sequence encodes CASSNSGNRYEQYF.